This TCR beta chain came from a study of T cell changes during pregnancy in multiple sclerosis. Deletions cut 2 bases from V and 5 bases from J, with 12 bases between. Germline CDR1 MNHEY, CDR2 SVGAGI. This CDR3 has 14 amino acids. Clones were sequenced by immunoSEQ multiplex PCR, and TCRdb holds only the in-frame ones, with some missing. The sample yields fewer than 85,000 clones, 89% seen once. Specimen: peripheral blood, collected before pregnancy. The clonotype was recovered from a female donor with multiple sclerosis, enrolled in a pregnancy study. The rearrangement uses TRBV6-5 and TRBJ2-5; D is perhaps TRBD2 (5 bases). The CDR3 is CASSYVGSEETQYF. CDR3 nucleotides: TGTGCCAGCAGTTACGTAGGGAGTGAGGAGACCCAGTACTTC.